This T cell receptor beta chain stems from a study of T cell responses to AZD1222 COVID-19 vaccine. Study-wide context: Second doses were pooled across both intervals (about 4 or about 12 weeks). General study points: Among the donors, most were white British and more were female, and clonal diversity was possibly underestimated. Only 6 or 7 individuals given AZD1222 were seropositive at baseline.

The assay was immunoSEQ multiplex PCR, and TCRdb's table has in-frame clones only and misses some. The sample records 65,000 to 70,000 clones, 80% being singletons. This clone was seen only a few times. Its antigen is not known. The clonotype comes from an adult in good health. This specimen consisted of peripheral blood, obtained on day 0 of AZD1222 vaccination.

The DNA for the CDR3 is TGTGCCAGCAGTGAACTGGGGCATTTAAATGAGCAGTTCTTC. It codes for CASSELGHLNEQFF. This rearrangement joins TRBV6-1 to TRBJ2-1; TRBD1 is a possible D gene (5 bases). Trimming took 2 bases from V and 7 from J, leaving 12 bases between them. The CDR3 is 14 amino acids. The germline V gene has CDR1 MNHNS and CDR2 SASEGT.